A selection of T cell receptor beta chains follows, all from one sample in a study of T cells expressing NK-cell markers. From the 5' RACE reads, TCRdb lists one entry per CDR3 protein and no DNA. The table lists some 410,000 distinct CDR3 sequences. Sequenced material: blood T cells: a sorted CD56 or NKG2C T cell subset, CD4+ or CD8+ T cells, or bulk PBMC T cells (not recorded which). All receptors derive from a woman aged 18-70 years in good health. Both conserved end residues are part of each CDR3. Fields, in order: J gene, V gene, CDR3 protein.

>TRBJ1-5|TRBV28
CASSLDSGGNQPQHF
>TRBJ2-5|TRBV2
CASSEQREFGETQYF
>TRBJ2-5|TRBV24-1
CATTPGTSVGETQYF
>TRBJ2-7|TRBV6-2/TRBV6-3
CASSYVASYEQYF
>TRBJ2-1|TRBV4-1
CASTVWLAAYNEQFF
>TRBJ2-1|TRBV29-1
CSVQGDWSSGNNEQFF
>TRBJ2-7|TRBV7-9
CASSSRSSGTGSYEQYF
>TRBJ2-4|TRBV29-1
CSVGGTGENIQYF
>TRBJ2-1|TRBV7-2
CASSDPPRLGEFF
>TRBJ2-1|TRBV6-2/TRBV6-3
CASSRRGNEQFF
>TRBJ1-3|TRBV7-2
CASSLVQNSGNTIYF
>TRBJ1-5|TRBV29-1
CSARQGDGPQHF
>TRBJ1-5|TRBV19
CASRKDSNSNQPQHF
>TRBJ2-3|TRBV5-1
CASTRLASTDTQYF
>TRBJ2-2|TRBV9
CARETDPKGLFF
>TRBJ2-4|TRBV7-9
CASSKFQGENIQYF
>TRBJ2-3|TRBV7-2
CASTLGAGLKHTQYF
>TRBJ2-7|TRBV20-1
CSANSGAYEQYF
>TRBJ1-1|TRBV7-6
CASSLALGTEAFF
>TRBJ2-1|TRBV27
CASSVTSGIYNEQFF
>TRBJ2-5|TRBV2
CASSPGTTRETQYF
>TRBJ1-1|TRBV9
CASSGMTGRYTEAFF
>TRBJ2-2|TRBV18
CASSPLLDTGELFF
>TRBJ2-7|TRBV7-2
CASSYTGSSYEQYF
>TRBJ2-5|TRBV9
CAWGVTGGKTQYF
>TRBJ2-1|TRBV9
CASSPNSGPTPEQFF
>TRBJ2-7|TRBV2
CASHRNRVVEQYF
>TRBJ1-5|TRBV2
CASSGTGGNQPQHF
>TRBJ2-1|TRBV5-4
CASSGSATYFANEQFF
>TRBJ2-1|TRBV6-1
CASRLGRGLEQFF
>TRBJ2-7|TRBV5-4
CASSLVPVSYEQYF
>TRBJ2-3|TRBV7-6
CASSPEQGAGDTQYF
>TRBJ2-7|TRBV14
CASSLGQRVYEQYF
>TRBJ1-2|TRBV4-1
CASSQASVGDYGYTF
>TRBJ2-1|TRBV19
CASSILSVGEQFF
>TRBJ1-1|TRBV9
CASSDPGSGSLEAFF
>TRBJ1-6|TRBV27
CASGYNSPLHF
>TRBJ1-1|TRBV20-1
CSARDSGGQNTEAFF
>TRBJ1-4|TRBV6-2/TRBV6-3
CASTHAEKLFF
>TRBJ2-1|TRBV7-3
CASSPLPYNEQFF
>TRBJ2-1|TRBV7-2
CASSLDGSSVNEQFF
>TRBJ2-3|TRBV20-1
CSARHERGSTDTQYF
>TRBJ1-1|TRBV7-2
CALEGSTEAFF
>TRBJ1-6|TRBV20-1
CSAPYQATTTGAHF
>TRBJ1-1|TRBV9
CASSVASRNTEAFF
>TRBJ2-1|TRBV14
CASSQLIVGEQFF
>TRBJ1-4|TRBV9
CASSAPPGTTNEKLFF
>TRBJ2-7|TRBV6-2/TRBV6-3
CASSNYVGRTWSYEQYF
>TRBJ1-2|TRBV13
CASSSKKDGNYGYTF
>TRBJ2-7|TRBV20-1
CSAQASGNSYEQYF
>TRBJ2-5|TRBV5-1
CASSQTGQGVWKETQYF
>TRBJ1-5|TRBV5-1
CASSPDGGSNQPQHF
>TRBJ1-4|TRBV20-1
CSARVDGRETEKLFF
>TRBJ2-5|TRBV24-1
CATSDPVPQGGQETQYF